Sequencing of this T cell receptor (beta chain) was carried out in a study of cytomegalovirus exposure and HLA in healthy donors. The primer mix had 60 Vbeta and 13 Jbeta primers. TCRdb's table, derived via immunoSEQ multiplex PCR, lists solely in-frame clones and lacks some. The sample records approximately 85,000 clones, 62% being singletons. The CDR3 has 14 residues. V dropped 10 bases and J dropped 4; count of bases not matched to a gene: 10. Germline loops: CDR1 LNHDA, CDR2 SQIVND (reference sequence). The gene calls are TRBV19 and TRBJ1-5; 7 bases are shared with TRBD1. The sequenced sample consisted of PBMCs. This receptor was identified in a woman aged 25-40 years in good health and CMV-seropositive. The CDR3 DNA is TGTGCCACAAGACAGGGCGCGAGTAATCAGCCCCAGCATTTT. Its translation: CATRQGASNQPQHF. Based on the CDR3 plus reference TRBV19 and TRBJ1-5, the full variable domain is DGGITQSPKYLFRKEGQNVTLSCEQNLNHDAMYWYRQDPGQGLRLIYYSQIVNDFQKGDIAEGYSVSREKKESFPLTVTSAQKNPTAFYLCATRQGASNQPQHFGDGTRLSIL.